A selection of T cell receptor beta chains follows, all from one sample in a study of T cell changes during pregnancy in multiple sclerosis. Some clones are missing from TCRdb's copy, which holds only in-frame ones; the method was immunoSEQ multiplex PCR. The sample contains some 50,000 clones, 80% to 95% of which appear only once. Sequences were derived from peripheral blood, sampled after pregnancy. Every receptor here comes from a female donor with multiple sclerosis, enrolled in a pregnancy study. Both conserved end residues are part of each CDR3. Each record gives: D gene, J gene, V gene, clone size, CDR3 DNA, CDR3 protein. A D gene is named only where the DNA matches it firmly. The size of a clone is reported for some rows only, either as once, few or many, or as a class for expanded clones.

>TRBD1|TRBJ1-3|TRBV5-4|NA
TGTGCCAGCAGCTTGAGGCAGGGGGCTGGAAACACCATATATTTT
CASSLRQGAGNTIYF
>NA|TRBJ2-7|TRBV27|NA
TGTGCCAGCAAGAGGAGGGCCGCATCCTACGAGCAGTACTTC
CASKRRAASYEQYF
>NA|TRBJ1-5|TRBV2|NA
TGTGCCAGCAGTGGGATCAGGGCCAGCAATCAGCCCCAGCATTTT
CASSGIRASNQPQHF
>NA|TRBJ2-7|TRBV5-5|NA
TGTGCCAGCAGCCCCTACAGGGCGCCCTACGAGCAGTACTTC
CASSPYRAPYEQYF
>TRBD1|TRBJ2-7|TRBV27|NA
TGTGCCAGCAGTTTTGACAGGGGAGGCGACGAGCAGTACTTC
CASSFDRGGDEQYF
>NA|TRBJ1-6|TRBV7-9|NA
TGTGCCAGCAGCTCATTCGACAACTCACCCCTCCACTTT
CASSSFDNSPLHF
>TRBD2|TRBJ2-1|TRBV2|NA
TGTGCCAGCACCGACAGGCTAGCGGGGCCCCGAGAGCAGTTCTTC
CASTDRLAGPREQFF
>NA|TRBJ1-4|TRBV11-2|NA
TGTGCCAGCAGCTCAGCGGCCCCTTTTAATGAAAAACTGTTTTTT
CASSSAAPFNEKLFF
>TRBD1|TRBJ1-1|TRBV6-5|NA
TGTGCCAGCAGGACAGGGGGCGCGGGGACTGAAGCTTTCTTT
CASRTGGAGTEAFF
>TRBD2|TRBJ2-1|TRBV9|NA
TGTGCCAGCAGCGGACTAGCGGGGGTAGGAGACAATGAGCAGTTCTTC
CASSGLAGVGDNEQFF
>NA|TRBJ2-3|TRBV11-3|NA
TGTGCCAGCAGCTTAGGAACGGGGGGCACAGATACGCAGTATTTT
CASSLGTGGTDTQYF
>NA|TRBJ1-1|TRBV4-2|few
TGTGCCAGCAGCCAAGACCAGGTGAACACTGAAGCTTTCTTT
CASSQDQVNTEAFF
>NA|TRBJ2-7|TRBV29-1|NA
TGCAGCGTTCGAAGCCAGGCGTACGAGCAGTACTTC
CSVRSQAYEQYF
>TRBD1|TRBJ1-2|TRBV6-1|NA
TGTGCCAGCAGTGAAAGGACAGGGTCCTATGGCTACACCTTC
CASSERTGSYGYTF
>TRBD1|TRBJ1-5|TRBV15|NA
TGTGCCACCAGCAGAGTTCAGGGGGCGCGGAATCAGCCCCAGCATTTT
CATSRVQGARNQPQHF
>NA|TRBJ2-7|TRBV5-4|NA
TGTGCCAGCAGCTTGGTGGGTTCGACAGGCGTCCACGAGCAGTACTTC
CASSLVGSTGVHEQYF
>NA|TRBJ2-5|TRBV9|NA
TGTGCCAGCAGCGACCCGACAGTCAATCCCGCGCCCACCCGTCAGGAGACCCAGTACTTC
CASSDPTVNPAPTRQETQYF
>TRBD2|TRBJ2-2|TRBV7-9|NA
TGTGCCAGCAGCTCCCCTCGGGGACTAGCGGGTAACACCGGGGAGCTGTTTTTT
CASSSPRGLAGNTGELFF
>NA|TRBJ2-2|TRBV30|NA
TGTGCCTGGAGTGTACTTATAGTCGCCGGGGAGCTGTTTTTT
CAWSVLIVAGELFF
>TRBD1|TRBJ1-3|TRBV9|NA
TGTGCCAGCAGCGCCGGGACAGGGGGGGGAAACACCATATATTTT
CASSAGTGGGNTIYF
>TRBD1|TRBJ2-5|TRBV11-2|NA
TGTGCCAGCAGCTTAGAACGGACAGGGGAGACCCAGTACTTC
CASSLERTGETQYF
>NA|TRBJ2-3|TRBV5-6|NA
TGTGCCAGCAGCTTGGACAGGGATACGCAGTATTTT
CASSLDRDTQYF
>NA|TRBJ2-7|TRBV27|NA
TGTGCCAGCAGTTTCACGGACAGCTCCTACGAGCAGTACTTC
CASSFTDSSYEQYF
>TRBD1|TRBJ2-7|TRBV9|NA
TGTGCCAGCAGCGCCTATACAGGGGCACACGAGCAGTACTTC
CASSAYTGAHEQYF
>TRBD1|TRBJ1-1|TRBV19|NA
TGTGCCAGTAGTATAGGCGGACAGGGGAACACTGAAGCTTTCTTT
CASSIGGQGNTEAFF
>TRBD1|TRBJ2-7|TRBV9|NA
TGTGCCAGCAGCGATGGGCCGGGACAGGGCTACGAGCAGTACTTC
CASSDGPGQGYEQYF
>NA|TRBJ1-4|TRBV18|NA
TGTGCCAGCTCACCGGGCCCAGGGAGAGGGGGTGAAAAACTGTTTTTT
CASSPGPGRGGEKLFF
>NA|TRBJ1-5|TRBV27|NA
TGTGCCAGCGGACTTAGCAATCAGCCCCAGCATTTT
CASGLSNQPQHF
>NA|TRBJ1-4|TRBV7-6|NA
TGTGCCAGCAGCGAAGGCCCAGGGCAGTACGAAAAACTGTTTTTT
CASSEGPGQYEKLFF
>NA|TRBJ1-1|TRBV7-2|NA
TGTGCCAGCAGCTTTGGGGGGGTGAACACTGAAGCTTTCTTT
CASSFGGVNTEAFF
>TRBD2|TRBJ2-7|TRBV7-2|NA
TGTGCCAGCAGCCCAGCGGGGGGCCTCCGGGAGCAGTACTTC
CASSPAGGLREQYF
>NA|TRBJ2-1|TRBV4-1|NA
TGCGCCAGCAGCCAAGGACAGTACAATGAGCAGTTCTTC
CASSQGQYNEQFF
>NA|TRBJ1-6|TRBV30|NA
TGTGCCTGGAGTGGCTGGAGGAGGGAAAATTCACCCCTCCACTTT
CAWSGWRRENSPLHF
>NA|TRBJ1-5|TRBV6-5|medium-sized
TGTGCCAGCAGTTACTCGAGAGGGATGGGAAATCAGCCCCAGCATTTT
CASSYSRGMGNQPQHF
>NA|TRBJ2-1|TRBV30|NA
TGTGCCTGGACCTCGGGGGGCCCTTTGCCGTTCTTC
CAWTSGGPLPFF
>TRBD2|TRBJ2-1|TRBV19|once
TGTGCCAGTAGTACAGCGGGGGCGGGTTACAATGAGCAGTTCTTC
CASSTAGAGYNEQFF
>NA|TRBJ1-1|TRBV27|NA
TGTGCCAGCAGTTTAATCAGGGGTAGGACTGAAGCTTTCTTT
CASSLIRGRTEAFF
>NA|TRBJ1-1|TRBV11-3|NA
TGTGCCAGCAGGTTAGGGAGTGGCACTGAAGCTTTCTTT
CASRLGSGTEAFF
>TRBD2|TRBJ2-3|TRBV29-1|NA
TGCAGCGTTGGGGACCGAAGGGGAGGACTAGCCCATTTTAGCACAGATACGCAGTATTTT
CSVGDRRGGLAHFSTDTQYF
>NA|TRBJ1-1|TRBV6-5|few
TGTGCCAGCAGCTCCCCGGACACATGGGTAGAAGCTTTCTTT
CASSSPDTWVEAFF
>NA|TRBJ1-5|TRBV15|NA
TGTGCCACCAGCAGAGATCGGCAGGGGTCGAGCAATCAGCCCCAGCATTTT
CATSRDRQGSSNQPQHF
>TRBD1|TRBJ1-1|TRBV6-5|NA
TGTGCCAGCAGGACTCGACAGGGGGTCACTGAAGCTTTCTTT
CASRTRQGVTEAFF
>NA|TRBJ2-7|TRBV2|few
TGTGCCAGCCTAGAGGGCTTAGAGCAGTACTTC
CASLEGLEQYF
>TRBD2|TRBJ2-1|TRBV19|NA
TGTGCCAGTAGCACTAGCGGACATTACAATGAGCAGTTCTTC
CASSTSGHYNEQFF
>NA|TRBJ1-1|TRBV27|NA
TGTGCCAGCAGACGCTTCACAGTGAACACTGAAGCTTTCTTT
CASRRFTVNTEAFF
>NA|TRBJ2-3|TRBV10-2|NA
TGCGCCAGCAGTGAGCGGAGGGGACTGCCGGGCACAGATACGCAGTATTTT
CASSERRGLPGTDTQYF
>NA|TRBJ2-7|TRBV7-2|NA
TGTGCCAGCAGCTTAGAGGCAGGTACCTCCTACGAGCAGTACTTC
CASSLEAGTSYEQYF
>TRBD2|TRBJ2-2|TRBV11-2|NA
TGTGCCAGCAGCTCTACTAGCGGGGCCACGAACACCGGGGAGCTGTTTTTT
CASSSTSGATNTGELFF
>TRBD2|TRBJ2-5|TRBV7-2|NA
TGTGCCAGCAGCTCCTCGGTTGAAGCGGGGCGGTGGACCCAGTACTTC
CASSSSVEAGRWTQYF
>TRBD1|TRBJ1-3|TRBV7-9|NA
TGTGCCAGCAGCTTGGACAGGGCTTTTGGAAACACCATATATTTT
CASSLDRAFGNTIYF
>TRBD1|TRBJ2-7|TRBV6-1|NA
TGTGCCAGTGACAGGGGGCTTGACGACGAGCAGTACTTC
CASDRGLDDEQYF
>TRBD1|TRBJ2-7|TRBV5-1|NA
TGCGCCAGCAGCCTCGGACAGGGCCCATCTCCCGGCGAGCAGTACTTC
CASSLGQGPSPGEQYF
>NA|TRBJ1-2|TRBV19|NA
TGTGCCAGTAGTATAGATCCTCGGGGGGGCTACACCTTC
CASSIDPRGGYTF
>TRBD2|TRBJ2-1|TRBV6-6|NA
TGTGCCAGCAGTCGTTCGGGACTAGCGGCCTACAATGAGCAGTTCTTC
CASSRSGLAAYNEQFF
>TRBD2|TRBJ2-7|TRBV7-2|NA
TGTGCCAGCAGCCGGGGGGAGCGGGGGTCCTACGAGCAGTACTTC
CASSRGERGSYEQYF
>TRBD1|TRBJ2-3|TRBV5-1|NA
TGCGCCAGCAGCCTCCTGGGACAGGGGATGGATACGCAGTATTTT
CASSLLGQGMDTQYF
>TRBD2|TRBJ2-3|TRBV6-5|NA
TGTGCCAGCAGTCGGACTAGCGGGGGTCCAGATACGCAGTATTTT
CASSRTSGGPDTQYF
>NA|TRBJ2-1|TRBV7-3|NA
TGTGCCAGCAGCGATCCCGGGGGCTCCTACAATGAGCAGTTCTTC
CASSDPGGSYNEQFF
>NA|TRBJ2-3|TRBV7-2|NA
TGTGCCAGCAGCGGAGGAGTTGGTGGCGCACGGGCAGATACGCAGTATTTT
CASSGGVGGARADTQYF
>TRBD1|TRBJ2-1|TRBV4-3|once
TGCGCCAGCAGCCAAGATTCCAGGGGGCGTGAGAATGAGCAGTTCTTC
CASSQDSRGRENEQFF